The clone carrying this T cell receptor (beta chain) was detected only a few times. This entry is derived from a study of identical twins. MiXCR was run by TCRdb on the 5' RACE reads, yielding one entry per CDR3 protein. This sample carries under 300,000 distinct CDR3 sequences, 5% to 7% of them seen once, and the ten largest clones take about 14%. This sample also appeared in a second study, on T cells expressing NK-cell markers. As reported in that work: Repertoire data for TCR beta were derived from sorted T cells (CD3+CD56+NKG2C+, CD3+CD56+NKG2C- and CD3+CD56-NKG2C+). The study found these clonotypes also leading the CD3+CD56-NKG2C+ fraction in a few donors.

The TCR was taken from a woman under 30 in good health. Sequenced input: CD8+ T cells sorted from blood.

This chain's CDR3 is CSASTSHRGHKNEQYF. DNA for the CDR3: TGCAGTGCCTCTACGTCCCACAGGGGGCATAAGAACGAGCAGTACTTC. J is TRBJ2-7 and V is TRBV20-1; 9 positions match TRBD1. This CDR3 is 16 amino acids long. Germline V gene data show CDR1 as DFQATT and CDR2 as SNEGSKA (reference sequence). V lost 6 bases and J lost 5; bases outside the gene matches: 17.